This TCR beta chain was found in a study of PD-L1 blockade in urothelial cancer. The wider study: The patients had undergone anywhere from 0 to 3 prior chemotherapy regimens. Samples came from 3 weeks, at the second dose, and 6 weeks into treatment. Broader study findings: Durable benefit was linked to greater 3-week expansion of tumor-associated blood clones.

Data came from immunoSEQ multiplex PCR; TCRdb stores just in-frame clones and leaves some out. The table shows fewer than 90,000 clones, with approximately 90% occurring only once. The CDR3 runs 15 residues. Germline V gives CDR1 SGHVS, CDR2 FQNEAQ. V lost 5 bases, J lost 4 bases, and 5 bases stayed unmatched. This clone was seen once. Antigen: not known. As to time point: peripheral blood 6 weeks after treatment start. All patients carried locally advanced or metastatic urothelial carcinoma. The sequencing here drew on PBMCs, taken around atezolizumab (anti-PD-L1) treatment. The genes are TRBV7-8 and TRBJ2-7; 13 positions agree with TRBD2. The receptor was isolated from a woman older than 75 with urothelial cancer. The CDR3 spells CASSAGLAGVYEQYF. The DNA for the CDR3 is TGTGCCAGCAGCGCCGGACTAGCGGGAGTGTACGAGCAGTACTTC.